This T cell receptor (beta chain) was recovered during a study of blood T cell repertoires in COVID-19. The V gene's germline CDR1 is SQVTM and CDR2 ANQGSEA. CDR3 length: 13 residues. Deletions cut 1 base from V and 2 bases from J, with 7 bases between. Libraries were prepared by immunoSEQ multiplex PCR; TCRdb keeps only in-frame clonotypes and omits some of them. The sample lists about 400,000 clones; around 92% were seen once. The V and J genes are TRBV29-1 and TRBJ2-3; D possibly corresponds to TRBD2 (5 bases). The TCR originated in a man aged 35 to 55 with acute or convalescent COVID-19. Input material: peripheral blood. In nucleotides, the CDR3 is TGCAGCGTTGAAGGTAGCGACACAGATACGCAGTATTTT. It specifies CSVEGSDTDTQYF.